One and the same sample provided the 8 T cell receptor beta chains below, sequenced in a study of T cells in localized non-small cell lung cancer. TCRdb's table, derived via immunoSEQ multiplex PCR, lists solely in-frame clones and lacks some. The table lists tens of thousands of clones, roughly nine tenths of them singletons, with around a tenth in the top ten. Sample: peripheral blood, taken before any cancer treatment. The receptor source for this set is a woman aged 35-75 years with stage I lung adenocarcinoma.

The V gene is TRBV19, the J gene TRBJ1-1; D might be TRBD1 (5 bases). The germline gives CDR1 LNHDA, CDR2 SQIVND (reference sequence). This CDR3 spans 15 amino acids. V was cut by 3 bases and J by 1 base, with 12 bases left in between. The CDR3 bases are TGTGCCAGTAGTATTAGTGCTGGGGCGAACACTGAAGCTTTCTTT. This gives the protein CASSISAGANTEAFF.

This chain connects TRBV10-3 to TRBJ2-7, with 7 positions matching TRBD2. The CDR3 runs to 15 residues. The junction had 5 bases not matched to a gene; V was cut back by 3 bases and J by 0 bases. Germline lookup yields CDR1 ENHRY and CDR2 SYGVKD. The CDR3 region is CAISENPSGSYEQYF. The CDR3 DNA is TGTGCCATCAGTGAAAATCCTAGCGGCTCCTACGAGCAGTACTTC.

The chain links TRBV19 to TRBJ2-7; D ambiguous. The CDR3 has 14 amino acids. The V gene's germline CDR1 is LNHDA and CDR2 SQIVND (reference sequence). V was clipped by 3 bases and J by 0 bases, with 9 bases between them. CDR3 DNA sequence: TGTGCCAGTAGTATTATGGGCAACTCCTACGAGCAGTACTTC. Its translation: CASSIMGNSYEQYF. Based on the CDR3 plus reference TRBV19 and TRBJ2-7, the full variable domain is DGGITQSPKYLFRKEGQNVTLSCEQNLNHDAMYWYRQDPGQGLRLIYYSQIVNDFQKGDIAEGYSVSREKKESFPLTVTSAQKNPTAFYLCASSIMGNSYEQYFGPGTRLTVT.

The rearrangement joins TRBV6-1 to TRBJ2-7; D may be TRBD2 (5 bases). The ends were cut back, 8 bases at V and 0 bases at J, with 14 bases in the middle. Germline V lookup: CDR1 MNHNS, CDR2 SASEGT. The CDR3 loop spans 14 amino acids. CDR3 loop: CASLGLSSSYEQYF. For the CDR3, the DNA is TGTGCCAGCTTAGGACTTTCGAGCTCCTACGAGCAGTACTTC.

The rearrangement joins TRBV6-5 to TRBJ2-7; possible D gene TRBD1, 5 bases. The V end was cut by 0 bases, the J end by 5 bases, with 5 bases between. Germline V gene data show CDR1 as MNHEY and CDR2 as SVGAGI. The CDR3 spans 12 residues. CDR3 sequence (DNA): TGTGCCAGCAGTTACTCAGGGGACGAGCAGTACTTC. As protein: CASSYSGDEQYF.

The chain recombines TRBV7-2 with TRBJ2-4, with 7 bases matching TRBD2. This CDR3 spans 14 amino acids. The germline V gene encodes CDR1 SGHTA and CDR2 FQGNSA. V dropped 1 base and J dropped 9; count of bases not matched to a gene: 6. The DNA for the CDR3 is TGTGCCAGCAGCTTAGGGGGAGGGAACAGCATTCAGTACTTC. This codes for CASSLGGGNSIQYF.

The chain recombines TRBV5-1 with TRBJ1-1; no clear D. The CDR3 contains 12 residues. Germline loops: CDR1 SGHRS, CDR2 YFSETQ. V gave up 4 bases and J gave up 6 bases, with 10 bases separating them. The CDR3 region is CASSLLGPEAFF. Here the CDR3 DNA reads TGCGCCAGCAGCCTCCTCGGACCTGAAGCTTTCTTT.

The chain is built from TRBV19 and TRBJ2-2; D possibly corresponds to TRBD2 (6 bases). CDR3 length: 14 amino acids. CDR1 and CDR2 (germline): LNHDA, SQIVND (reference sequence). With 7 bases removed from V and 1 base from J, the gap between germline ends came to 10 bases. CDR3 in amino acids: CASNRGVNTGELFF. CDR3 DNA sequence: TGTGCCAGTAACCGCGGGGTGAACACCGGGGAGCTGTTTTTT.